These 3 T cell receptor beta chains came from one sample sequenced in a study of blood T cell repertoires in COVID-19. TCRdb's copy holds only in-frame clones and misses some; the assay was immunoSEQ multiplex PCR. The sample comprises some 250,000 clones, 86% of which are singletons, and just under 2% rests with the top ten. The sample consisted of peripheral blood. These receptor sequences come from a man between 25 and 39 years old with active or convalescent COVID-19.

The chain employs TRBV29-1 and TRBJ1-2, with TRBD1 as a possible D gene (5 bases). CDR1 is SQVTM, CDR2 ANQGSEA, per germline. The CDR3 is 13 amino acids. Trimming shortened V by 4 bases and J by 8 bases, and 17 bases separated the two germline ends. The CDR3 DNA reads as TGCAGCGTTGCTGGGGTCCCCAGGGTCGGCTACACCTTC. Translation: CSVAGVPRVGYTF.

The chain combines TRBV7-6 with TRBJ1-3; no clear D. Between the trimmed V and J ends, which lost 3 bases and 4 bases, there was a span of 10 bases. The germline gives CDR1 SGHVS, CDR2 FNYEAQ. The CDR3 contains 14 residues. The CDR3 reads CASSLAQKGNTIYF. Written as DNA, the CDR3 is TGTGCCAGCAGCTTGGCACAGAAAGGAAACACCATATATTTT.

V usage is TRBV5-8 and J usage is TRBJ1-2, with a weak D call TRBD1 (5 bases). V was shortened by 2 bases and J by 4 bases, with 18 bases between the two germline ends. CDR1 is SGHTS and CDR2 is YDEGEE in the germline V gene. This CDR3 contains 16 residues. CDR3 protein: CASSFVASWQGYGYTF. CDR3 DNA sequence: TGTGCCAGCAGCTTTGTGGCGTCGTGGCAGGGCTATGGCTACACCTTC.